This T cell receptor beta chain was captured by sequencing in a study of vaccination effects on CD4 cells after COVID-19. Study-level information: CD4+ T cells specific for antigen were expanded with viral peptide pools by the ViraFEST assay before sequencing. Each person got two doses of an mRNA SARS-CoV-2 vaccine, BNT162b2 or mRNA-1273. Study results and limitations: Healthy vaccinees' vaccine-induced clones included only 1 of 255 cross-reacting with common cold coronaviruses.

The V gene lost 0 bases and the J gene lost 4 bases, with 7 bases spanning the gap. Germline V CDR1 and CDR2: LGHNA, YNFKEQ. The CDR3 spans 14 residues. Assay: immunoSEQ multiplex PCR; the TCRdb copy retains only in-frame clones and omits some. The data show some 27,000 clones, more than 55% seen once. With more than nine days of culture completed, CD4+ T cells were isolated. Comment on this clone: Its antigen remains unknown.

This specimen was CD4+ T cells from PBMCs cultured without peptide, taken before COVID-19 vaccination. The chain recombines TRBV4-2 with TRBJ1-5, with no clear D. The TCR comes from a human donor who received a COVID-19 vaccine. The CDR3 is CASSQDRRNQPQHF. The CDR3 DNA sequence: TGTGCCAGCAGCCAAGATCGGCGGAATCAGCCCCAGCATTTT.